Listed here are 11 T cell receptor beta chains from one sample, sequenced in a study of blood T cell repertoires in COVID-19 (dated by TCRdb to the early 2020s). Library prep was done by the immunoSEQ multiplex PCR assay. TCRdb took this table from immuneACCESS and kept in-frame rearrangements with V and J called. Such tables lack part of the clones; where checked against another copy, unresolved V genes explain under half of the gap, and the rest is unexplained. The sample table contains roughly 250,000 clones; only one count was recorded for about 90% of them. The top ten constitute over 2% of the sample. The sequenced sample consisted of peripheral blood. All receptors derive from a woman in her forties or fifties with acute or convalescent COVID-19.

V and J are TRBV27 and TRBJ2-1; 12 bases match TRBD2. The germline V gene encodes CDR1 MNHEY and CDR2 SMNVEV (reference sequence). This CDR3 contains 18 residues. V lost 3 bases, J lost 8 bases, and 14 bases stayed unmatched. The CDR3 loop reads CASSFWGLAGQGGDEQFF. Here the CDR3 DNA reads TGTGCCAGCAGTTTTTGGGGACTAGCGGGTCAAGGGGGCGATGAGCAGTTCTTC.

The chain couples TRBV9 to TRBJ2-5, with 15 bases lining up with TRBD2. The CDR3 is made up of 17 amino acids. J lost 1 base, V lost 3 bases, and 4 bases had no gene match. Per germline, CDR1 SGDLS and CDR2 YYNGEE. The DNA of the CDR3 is TGTGCCAGCAGCGCTGGACTAGCGGGAGGGGGCCAAGAGACCCAGTACTTC. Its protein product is CASSAGLAGGGQETQYF. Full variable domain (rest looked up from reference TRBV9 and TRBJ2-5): DSGVTQTPKHLITATGQRVTLRCSPRSGDLSVYWYQQSLDQGLQFLIQYYNGEERAKGNILERFSAQQFPDLHSELNLSSLELGDSALYFCASSAGLAGGGQETQYFGPGTRLLVL.

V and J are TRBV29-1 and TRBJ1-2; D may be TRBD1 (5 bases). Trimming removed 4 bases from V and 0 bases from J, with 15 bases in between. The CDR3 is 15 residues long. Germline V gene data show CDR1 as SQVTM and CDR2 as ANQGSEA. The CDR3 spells CSVGGSDPPNYGYTF. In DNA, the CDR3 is TGCAGCGTTGGGGGCAGTGATCCCCCTAACTATGGCTACACCTTC.

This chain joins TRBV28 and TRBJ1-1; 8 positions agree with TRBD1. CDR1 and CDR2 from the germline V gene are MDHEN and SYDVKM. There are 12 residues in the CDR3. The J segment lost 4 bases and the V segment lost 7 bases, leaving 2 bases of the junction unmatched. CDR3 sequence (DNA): TGTGCCAGCAAAACAGGGGGCACTGAAGCTTTCTTT. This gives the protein CASKTGGTEAFF.

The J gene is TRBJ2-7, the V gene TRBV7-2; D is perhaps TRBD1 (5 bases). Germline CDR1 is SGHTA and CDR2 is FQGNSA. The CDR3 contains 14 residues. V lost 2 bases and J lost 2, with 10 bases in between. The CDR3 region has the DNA TGTGCCAGCAGCTTACCGACAGTGACCTACGAGCAGTACTTC. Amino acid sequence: CASSLPTVTYEQYF.

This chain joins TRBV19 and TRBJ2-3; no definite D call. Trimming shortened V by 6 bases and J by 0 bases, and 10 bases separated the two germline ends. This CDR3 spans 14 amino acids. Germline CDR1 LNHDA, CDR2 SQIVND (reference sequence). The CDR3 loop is CASSTRSSTDTQYF. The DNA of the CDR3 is TGTGCCAGTAGCACGCGATCTAGCACAGATACGCAGTATTTT.

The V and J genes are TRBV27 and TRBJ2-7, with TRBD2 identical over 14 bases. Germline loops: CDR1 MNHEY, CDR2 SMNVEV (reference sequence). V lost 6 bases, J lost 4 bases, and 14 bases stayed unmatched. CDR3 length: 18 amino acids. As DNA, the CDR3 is TGTGCCAGCAGGACGGCCCCATTCGGGACTAGCGGGAGATACGAGCAGTACTTC. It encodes CASRTAPFGTSGRYEQYF.

CDR3 protein: CSVAKDGDQPQHF. The DNA for the CDR3 is TGCAGCGTTGCAAAGGACGGGGATCAGCCCCAGCATTTT. V usage is TRBV29-1 and J usage is TRBJ1-5, with unresolved D. Germline V gene data show CDR1 as SQVTM and CDR2 as ANQGSEA. V lost 4 bases, J lost 5 bases, and 12 bases lay in between. The CDR3 length is 13 residues.

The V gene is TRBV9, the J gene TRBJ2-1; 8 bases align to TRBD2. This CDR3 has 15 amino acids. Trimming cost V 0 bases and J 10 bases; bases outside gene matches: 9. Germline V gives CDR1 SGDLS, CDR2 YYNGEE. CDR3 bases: TGTGCCAGCAGCGTAGTAGCGGGGATATTTACGGAGCAGTTCTTC. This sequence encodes CASSVVAGIFTEQFF. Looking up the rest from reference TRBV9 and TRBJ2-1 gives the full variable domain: DSGVTQTPKHLITATGQRVTLRCSPRSGDLSVYWYQQSLDQGLQFLIQYYNGEERAKGNILERFSAQQFPDLHSELNLSSLELGDSALYFCASSVVAGIFTEQFFGPGTRLTVL.

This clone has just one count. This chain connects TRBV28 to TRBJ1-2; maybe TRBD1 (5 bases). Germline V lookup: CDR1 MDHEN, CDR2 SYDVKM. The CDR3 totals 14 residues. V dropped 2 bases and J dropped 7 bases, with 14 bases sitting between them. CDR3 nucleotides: TGTGCCAGCAGTTTACGTCGGCAGGGAGGTGGCTACACCTTC. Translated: CASSLRRQGGGYTF.

CDR3 residues: CASSLRGGSTETQYF. The CDR3 DNA reads TGTGCCAGCAGCCTACGCGGTGGGTCCACAGAGACCCAGTACTTC. V is TRBV28 and J is TRBJ2-5; D is unclear. The V gene lost 6 bases and the J gene lost 4 bases, with 18 bases spanning the gap. The CDR3 length is 15 residues. Germline CDR1 MDHEN, CDR2 SYDVKM.